What follows describes a single TCR beta chain. The antigen is not known. No DNA is shown, since the ends of the CDR3 on it are uncertain; the CDR3 is the one TCRdb lists. Treatment given: 15 to 20 received Ad26.COV2.S at low or high dose, single or two shots; about 5 received placebo; per-sample allocation not given. The study sampled participants on day 63 after the first vaccine or placebo injection. The donor was a Boston adult aged 18-55 years. This entry belongs to a study of Ad26.COV2.S vaccination and SARS-CoV-2 variants. The wider study: Donor allocation was to the COV1001 Ad26.COV2.S trial arm.

Study results and limitations: After vaccination, substantial breadth of spike-specific CD8+ and CD4+ responses was reported.

TCRdb's table, derived via immunoSEQ multiplex PCR, lists solely in-frame clones and lacks some. In the table there are about 390,000 clones, over 80% of which are singletons. The CDR3 extends over 14 residues, inclusive of both ends. CDR1 is MNHEY and CDR2 is SVGAGI in the germline V gene. The clonotype comes from a person between 18 and 65 years old who received the Ad26.COV2.S COVID-19 vaccine or a placebo. The V gene is TRBV6-5, the J gene TRBJ2-5; TRBD2 is taken as the D call from the table, unchecked against the DNA. Sequenced material: peripheral blood, taken in a trial of Ad26.COV2.S vaccine versus placebo. The CDR3 is CASTPAGFLETQYF.